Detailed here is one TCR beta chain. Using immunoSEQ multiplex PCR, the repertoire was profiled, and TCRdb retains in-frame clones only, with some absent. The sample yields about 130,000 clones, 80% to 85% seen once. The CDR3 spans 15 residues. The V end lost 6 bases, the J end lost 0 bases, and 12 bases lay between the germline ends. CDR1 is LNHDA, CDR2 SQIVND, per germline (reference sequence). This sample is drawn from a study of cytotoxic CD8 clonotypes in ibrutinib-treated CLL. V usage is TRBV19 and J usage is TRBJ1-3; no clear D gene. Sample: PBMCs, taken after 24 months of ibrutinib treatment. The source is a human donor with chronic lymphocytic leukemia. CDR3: CASRRTGSSGNTIYF. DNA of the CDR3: TGTGCCAGTAGACGGACGGGAAGCTCTGGAAACACCATATATTTT.